This is a list of T cell receptor beta chains from one sample in a study of T cell changes during pregnancy in multiple sclerosis. Profiled with immunoSEQ multiplex PCR; TCRdb holds only in-frame clones, not every one. This sample has more than 90,000 clones; roughly nine tenths occur once, and the top ten carry about 1.6%. Sequencing was performed on peripheral blood, taken in the third trimester of pregnancy. These receptors were taken from a female donor with multiple sclerosis, enrolled in a pregnancy study. The conserved cysteine and the conserved F or W are not part of the CDR3 here. Clone size appears in some rows only: once, few, many, or a class for an expanded clone.

v_gene	abundance	j_gene	CDR3aa
TRBV5-1	few	TRBJ1-6	ASSLELGRNNSPLH
TRBV13	-	TRBJ2-5	ASSQTSLAETQY
TRBV2	-	TRBJ2-7	ASSDGLSSYEQY
TRBV19	-	TRBJ1-5	ASRRDRVGNQPQH
TRBV7-3	-	TRBJ2-3	ASSANPGDTDTQY
TRBV2	-	TRBJ1-5	ASGAGGRQPQH
TRBV27	-	TRBJ2-1	ASSTIAGKNEQF
TRBV6-4	-	TRBJ1-2	ASSATGRTGGVDGYT
TRBV7-3	-	TRBJ1-1	ASSPDRYTEAF
TRBV6-1	-	TRBJ2-7	ASRTPGHRDYEQY
TRBV28	few	TRBJ2-7	ASDSSGSPLEEQY
TRBV30	once	TRBJ2-7	AWGTDLLSYEQY
TRBV5-8	-	TRBJ1-5	ASSRFNGPQH
TRBV6-5	-	TRBJ1-5	ASSYGRFQPQH
TRBV29-1	-	TRBJ2-1	SVEYPSGRRV
TRBV11-2	-	TRBJ2-7	ASSLEGAVSPSDSSYEQY
TRBV18	-	TRBJ1-4	ASSPRMGQVSANEKLF
TRBV6-1	-	TRBJ2-1	ASSSGTPRPF